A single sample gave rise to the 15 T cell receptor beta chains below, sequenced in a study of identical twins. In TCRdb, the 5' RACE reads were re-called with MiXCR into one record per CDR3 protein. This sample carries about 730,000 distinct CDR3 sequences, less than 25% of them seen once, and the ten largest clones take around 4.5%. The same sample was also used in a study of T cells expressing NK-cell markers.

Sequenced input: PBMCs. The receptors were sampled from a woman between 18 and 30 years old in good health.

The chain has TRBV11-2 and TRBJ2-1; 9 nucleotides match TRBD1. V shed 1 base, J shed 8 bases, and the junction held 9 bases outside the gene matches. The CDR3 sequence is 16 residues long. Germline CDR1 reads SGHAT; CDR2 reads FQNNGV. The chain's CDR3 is CASSLGGWTGVDEQFF. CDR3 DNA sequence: TGTGCCAGCAGCTTAGGTGGCTGGACAGGGGTAGATGAGCAGTTCTTC.

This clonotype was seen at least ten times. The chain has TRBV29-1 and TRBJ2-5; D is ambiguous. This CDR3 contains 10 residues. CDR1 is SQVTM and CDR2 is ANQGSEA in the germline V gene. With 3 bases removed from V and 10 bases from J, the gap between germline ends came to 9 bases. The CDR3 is CSVEEGIQYF. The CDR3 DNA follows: TGCAGCGTTGAGGAAGGGATCCAGTACTTC.

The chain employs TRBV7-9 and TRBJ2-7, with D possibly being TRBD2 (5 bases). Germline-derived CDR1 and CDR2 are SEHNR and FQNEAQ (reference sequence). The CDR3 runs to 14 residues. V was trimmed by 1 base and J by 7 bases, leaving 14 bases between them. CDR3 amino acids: CASSLGSRRSEQYF. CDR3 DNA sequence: TGTGCCAGCAGCTTAGGAAGCAGGAGGAGTGAGCAGTACTTC. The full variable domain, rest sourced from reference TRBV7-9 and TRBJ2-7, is DTGVSQNPRHKITKRGQNVTFRCDPISEHNRLYWYRQTLGQGPEFLTYFQNEAQLEKSRLLSDRFSAERPKGSFSTLEIQRTEQGDSAMYLCASSLGSRRSEQYFGPGTRLTVT.

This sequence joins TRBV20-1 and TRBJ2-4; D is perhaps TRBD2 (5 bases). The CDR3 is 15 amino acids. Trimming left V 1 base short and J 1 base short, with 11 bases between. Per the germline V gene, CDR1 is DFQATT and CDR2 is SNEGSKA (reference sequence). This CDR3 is CSARVGDGAKNIQYF. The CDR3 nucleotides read TGCAGTGCTAGAGTCGGGGATGGGGCCAAAAACATTCAGTACTTC.

CDR3 nucleotide sequence: TGCGCCAGCAGCATAAGCGGGGCGAACACCGGGGAGCTGTTTTTT. Protein: CASSISGANTGELFF. This sequence joins TRBV5-1 and TRBJ2-2, with 7 bases aligning to TRBD2. The CDR3 loop spans 15 amino acids. Germline V gives CDR1 SGHRS, CDR2 YFSETQ. V lost 4 bases and J lost 0; bases outside the gene matches: 3.

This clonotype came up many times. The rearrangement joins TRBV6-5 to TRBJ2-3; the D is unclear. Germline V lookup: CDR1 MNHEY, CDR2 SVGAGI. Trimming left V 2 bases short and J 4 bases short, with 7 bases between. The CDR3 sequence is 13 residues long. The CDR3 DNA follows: TGTGCCAGCAGTTACCTCACAGCAGATACGCAGTATTTT. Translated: CASSYLTADTQYF.

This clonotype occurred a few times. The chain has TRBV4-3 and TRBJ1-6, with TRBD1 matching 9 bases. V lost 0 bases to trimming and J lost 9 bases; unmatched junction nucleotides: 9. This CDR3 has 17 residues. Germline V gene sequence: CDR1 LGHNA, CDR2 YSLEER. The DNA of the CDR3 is TGCGCCAGCAGCCAAGATCGGACAGGGGCGACAGGTTCACCCCTCCACTTT. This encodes CASSQDRTGATGSPLHF.

CDR3 nucleotide sequence: TGTGCCAGCAGTGCTTGGGAATACACTGAAGCTTTCTTT. Residues: CASSAWEYTEAFF. The rearrangement links TRBV6-1 to TRBJ1-1; D is undetermined. Germline loops: CDR1 MNHNS, CDR2 SASEGT. The CDR3 loop spans 13 amino acids. Trimming shortened V by 4 bases and J by 3 bases, and 9 bases separated the two germline ends.

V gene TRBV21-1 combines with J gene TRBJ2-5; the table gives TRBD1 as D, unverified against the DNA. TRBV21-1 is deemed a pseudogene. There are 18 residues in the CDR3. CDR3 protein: CASSKVTGQGLFQETQYF. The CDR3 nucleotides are TGTGCCAGCAGCAAAGTCACGGGACAGGGACTCTTTCAAGAGACCCAGTACTTC.

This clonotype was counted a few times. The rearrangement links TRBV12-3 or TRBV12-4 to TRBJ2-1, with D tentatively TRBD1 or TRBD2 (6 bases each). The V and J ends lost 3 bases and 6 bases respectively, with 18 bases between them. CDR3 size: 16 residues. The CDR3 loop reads CASSLGRVRGANEQFF. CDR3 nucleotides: TGTGCCAGCAGTTTGGGCCGTGTGAGGGGGGCCAATGAGCAGTTCTTC.

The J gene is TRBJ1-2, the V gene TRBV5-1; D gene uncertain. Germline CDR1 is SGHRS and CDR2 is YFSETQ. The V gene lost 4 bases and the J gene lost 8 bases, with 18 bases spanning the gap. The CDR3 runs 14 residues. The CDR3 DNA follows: TGCGCCAGCAGCCGACCGGGCTCTTGGGAGGGCTACACCTTC. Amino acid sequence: CASSRPGSWEGYTF.

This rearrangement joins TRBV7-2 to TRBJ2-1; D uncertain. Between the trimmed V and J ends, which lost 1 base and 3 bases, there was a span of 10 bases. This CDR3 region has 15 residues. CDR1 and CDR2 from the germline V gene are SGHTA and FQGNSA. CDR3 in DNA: TGTGCCAGCAGCTTAGGTACAGACCTCTACAATGAGCAGTTCTTC. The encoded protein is CASSLGTDLYNEQFF.

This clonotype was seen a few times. The CDR3 DNA sequence: TGTGCCAGCGCCACAGGGGGGGCGTCCACCGGGGAGCTGTTTTTT. This sequence encodes CASATGGASTGELFF. This rearrangement joins TRBV7-9 to TRBJ2-2; TRBD1 is a possible D gene (8 bases). The CDR3 contains 15 residues. Germline lookup yields CDR1 SEHNR and CDR2 FQNEAQ (reference sequence). V was shortened by 8 bases and J by 4 bases, with 17 bases between the two germline ends. The full variable domain, completed using reference TRBV7-9 and TRBJ2-2, is DTGVSQNPRHKITKRGQNVTFRCDPISEHNRLYWYRQTLGQGPEFLTYFQNEAQLEKSRLLSDRFSAERPKGSFSTLEIQRTEQGDSAMYLCASATGGASTGELFFGEGSRLTVL.

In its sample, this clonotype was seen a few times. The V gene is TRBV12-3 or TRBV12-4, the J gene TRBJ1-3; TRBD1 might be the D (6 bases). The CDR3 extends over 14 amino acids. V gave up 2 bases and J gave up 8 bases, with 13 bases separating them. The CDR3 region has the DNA TGTGCCAGCAGTTTAATGGGGGCTCTTGACACCATATATTTT. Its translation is CASSLMGALDTIYF.

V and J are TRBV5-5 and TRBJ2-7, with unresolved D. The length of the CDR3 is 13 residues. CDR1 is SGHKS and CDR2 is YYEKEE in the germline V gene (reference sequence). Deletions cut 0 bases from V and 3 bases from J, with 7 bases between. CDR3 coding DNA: TGTGCCAGCAGCTTGGAATGGTTCTACGAGCAGTACTTC. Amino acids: CASSLEWFYEQYF.